The clone carrying this T cell receptor (beta chain) has only a few counts. Its antigen is not identified. This sample is part of a study of beta chain features in type 1 diabetes. Of the isolated RNA, all was reverse transcribed, and so the sequenced material was expressed TCRB transcripts. Using immunoSEQ multiplex PCR, the repertoire was profiled, and TCRdb retains in-frame clones only, with some absent. This sample has around 19,000 clones; about 53% occur once, and the top ten carry approximately 0.46%. The V gene's germline CDR1 is SGHKS and CDR2 YYEKEE (reference sequence). V shed 1 base, J shed 4 bases, and the junction held 5 bases outside the gene matches. The CDR3 covers 15 residues. The study's findings and limits: TCRB repertoires of naive, central memory and Treg cells appeared more similar among patients than among healthy donors.

Material for sequencing was stem cell memory CD4+ T cells from blood. The origin of this receptor is a man younger than 30 in good health. The rearrangement uses TRBV5-5 and TRBJ2-3; 8 nucleotides line up with TRBD2. The chain's CDR3 is CASSLISGRSDTQYF. CDR3 sequence (DNA): TGTGCCAGCAGCTTGATCAGCGGGAGATCAGATACGCAGTATTTT.